This T cell receptor (beta chain) emerged from a study of T cells after yellow fever vaccination. Overall study results and limits: Overlap between CD4 and CD8 compartments was detected for a small share of clonotypes. Researchers cautioned that FACS-sorted repertoires could harbor abundant clonotypes contaminating from the bulk population.

TCRdb redid the calling of the 5' RACE reads with MiXCR, one entry per CDR3 protein. The sample lists about 45,000 distinct CDR3 sequences; around 6.8% were seen once. V lost 4 bases to trimming and J lost 2 bases, with 16 bases between them. Germline CDR1 is SGHVS and CDR2 is FNYEAQ. The CDR3 is 16 residues long. The material was PBMCs, either bulk or a sorted T-cell subset (CD4+, CD8+, memory, or dextramer-sorted; not recorded which), obtained 45 days after the yellow fever booster vaccination. The TCR originated in a man younger than 45 who received the YFV17D yellow fever vaccine. The chain is built from TRBV7-6 and TRBJ2-3, with D perhaps TRBD2 (6 bases). The CDR3 DNA sequence: TGTGCCAGCAGCTCCTCCCTTGCGGGGCCCACAGATACGCAGTATTTT. This gives the protein CASSSSLAGPTDTQYF.